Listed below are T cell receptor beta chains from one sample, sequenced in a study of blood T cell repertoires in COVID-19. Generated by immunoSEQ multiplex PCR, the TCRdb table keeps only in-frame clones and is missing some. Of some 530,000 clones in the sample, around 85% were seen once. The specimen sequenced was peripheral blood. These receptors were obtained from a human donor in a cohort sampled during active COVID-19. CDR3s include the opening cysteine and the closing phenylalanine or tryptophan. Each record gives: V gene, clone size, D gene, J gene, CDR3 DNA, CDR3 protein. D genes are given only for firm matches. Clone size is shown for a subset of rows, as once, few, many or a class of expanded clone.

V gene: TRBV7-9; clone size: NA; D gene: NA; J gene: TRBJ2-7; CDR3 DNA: TGTGCCAGCAGCTTCGGGGGCGAGCAGTACTTC; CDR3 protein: CASSFGGEQYF
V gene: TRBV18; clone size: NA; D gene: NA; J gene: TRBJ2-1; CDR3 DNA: TGTGCCAGCTCACCTCTCAGACAGGTTAGCTCCTACAATGAGCAGTTCTTC; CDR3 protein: CASSPLRQVSSYNEQFF
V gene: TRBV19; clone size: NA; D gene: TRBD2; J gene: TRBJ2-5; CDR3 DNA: TGTGCCAGTAGTAAGGGACTAGCGGGAGTGCGAGAGACCCAGTACTTC; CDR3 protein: CASSKGLAGVRETQYF
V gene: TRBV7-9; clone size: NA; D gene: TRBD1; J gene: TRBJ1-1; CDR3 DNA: TGTGCCAGCAGCTTATTAGGCGGACAGGGGGCCCGGGAGACTGAAGCTTTCTTT; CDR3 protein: CASSLLGGQGARETEAFF
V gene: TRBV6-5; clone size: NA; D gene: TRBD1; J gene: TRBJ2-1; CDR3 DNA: TGTGCCAGCAGCTATTCCGGGACAGGGTACGATGAGCAGTTCTTC; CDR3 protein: CASSYSGTGYDEQFF
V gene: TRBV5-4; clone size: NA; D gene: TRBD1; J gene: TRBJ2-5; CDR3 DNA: TGTGCCAGCAGCCGTAGGGACAGCCAAGAGACCCAGTACTTC; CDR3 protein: CASSRRDSQETQYF
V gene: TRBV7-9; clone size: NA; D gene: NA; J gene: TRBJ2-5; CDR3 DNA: TGTGCCAGCAGCTATAAGTGGGACTACCAAGAGACCCAGTACTTC; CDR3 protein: CASSYKWDYQETQYF
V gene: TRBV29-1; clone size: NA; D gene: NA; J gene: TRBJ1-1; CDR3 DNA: TGCAGCGTTGAAGGACACCAGAACACTGAAGCTTTCTTT; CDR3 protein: CSVEGHQNTEAFF
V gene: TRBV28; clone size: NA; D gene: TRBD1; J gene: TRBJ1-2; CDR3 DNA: TGTGCCAGCAGTGGCTATACAGGGGGAAATAACTATGGCTACACCTTC; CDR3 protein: CASSGYTGGNNYGYTF
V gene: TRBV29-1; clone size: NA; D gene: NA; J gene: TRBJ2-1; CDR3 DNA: TGCAGCGTCGACAGGAGCTCCTACAATGAGCAGTTCTTC; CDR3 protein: CSVDRSSYNEQFF
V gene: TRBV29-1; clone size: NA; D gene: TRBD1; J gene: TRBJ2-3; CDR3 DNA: TGCAGCTTTGGGACAGGGGGCCTGGATACGCAGTATTTT; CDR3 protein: CSFGTGGLDTQYF
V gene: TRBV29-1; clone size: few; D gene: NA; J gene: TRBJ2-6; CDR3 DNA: TGCAGCGTTGTTTATGGCGGGGCCAACGTCCTGACTTTC; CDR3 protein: CSVVYGGANVLTF
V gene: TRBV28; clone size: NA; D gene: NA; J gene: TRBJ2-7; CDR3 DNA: TGTGCCAGCAGTTTAATAGGGGGCGTGGTTGCCGGGAGCTCCTACGAGCAGTACTTC; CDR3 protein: CASSLIGGVVAGSSYEQYF
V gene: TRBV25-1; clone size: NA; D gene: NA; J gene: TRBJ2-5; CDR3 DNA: TGTGCCAGCAGTGAATCTTGGGACTGGACTCAAGAGACCCAGTACTTC; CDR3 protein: CASSESWDWTQETQYF
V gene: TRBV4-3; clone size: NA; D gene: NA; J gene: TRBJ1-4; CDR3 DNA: TGCGCCAGCAGCCAAGATAAAAACAGTAATGAAAAACTGTTTTTT; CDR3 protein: CASSQDKNSNEKLFF
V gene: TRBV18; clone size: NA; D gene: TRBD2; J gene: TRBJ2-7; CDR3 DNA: TGTGCCAGCTCAACTAGCGGGAGGGTTATCGACGAGCAGTACTTC; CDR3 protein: CASSTSGRVIDEQYF
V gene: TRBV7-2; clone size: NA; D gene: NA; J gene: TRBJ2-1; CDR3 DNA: TGTGCCAGCAGCTTAGGCTTTGGACAGATTTACAATGAGCAGTTCTTC; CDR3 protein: CASSLGFGQIYNEQFF
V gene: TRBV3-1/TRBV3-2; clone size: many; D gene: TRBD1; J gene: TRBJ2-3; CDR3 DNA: TGTGCCAGCAGCCAACGCTCGGGACAGGGAACAGATACGCAGTATTTT; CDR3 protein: CASSQRSGQGTDTQYF
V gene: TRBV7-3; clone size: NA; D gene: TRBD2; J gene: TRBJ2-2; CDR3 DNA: TGTGCCAGCAGCCCAGACCCCCCGGGAGGCGGGGAGCTGTTTTTT; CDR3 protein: CASSPDPPGGGELFF
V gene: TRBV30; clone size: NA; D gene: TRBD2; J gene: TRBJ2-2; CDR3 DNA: TGTGCCTGGACCGCCGGACTAGCGGGAGGAAACACCCCCCCCGGGGAGCTGTTTTTT; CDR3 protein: CAWTAGLAGGNTPPGELFF
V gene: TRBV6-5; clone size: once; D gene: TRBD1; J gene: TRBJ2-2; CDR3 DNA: TGTGCCAGCAGTTACGGGACAGGGTCTCTCACCGGGGAGCTGTTTTTT; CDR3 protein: CASSYGTGSLTGELFF
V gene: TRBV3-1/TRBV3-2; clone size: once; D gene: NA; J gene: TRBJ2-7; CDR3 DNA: TGTGCCAGCAGCCAAAGGGGAGGTTCGGACGAGCAGTACTTC; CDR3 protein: CASSQRGGSDEQYF
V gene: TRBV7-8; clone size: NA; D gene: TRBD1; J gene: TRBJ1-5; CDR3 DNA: TGTGCCAGCAGCTTTTCATCGGGACAGAGCAATCAGCCCCAGCATTTT; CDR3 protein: CASSFSSGQSNQPQHF
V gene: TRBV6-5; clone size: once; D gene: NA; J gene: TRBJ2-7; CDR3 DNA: TGTGCCAGCAGTACATCCGCAGTCTACTACTACGAGCAGTACTTC; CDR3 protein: CASSTSAVYYYEQYF
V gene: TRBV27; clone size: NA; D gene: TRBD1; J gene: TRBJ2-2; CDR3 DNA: TGTGCCAGCAGTTCTTTTGACGGCAGGGGGCGGAACACCGGGGAGCTGTTTTTT; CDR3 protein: CASSSFDGRGRNTGELFF
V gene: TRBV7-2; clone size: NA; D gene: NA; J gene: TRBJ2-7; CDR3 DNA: TGTGCCAGCAGCTTAGTAGGGGGTAATCTGGCGGGCGTCTCCTACGAGCAGTACTTC; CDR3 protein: CASSLVGGNLAGVSYEQYF
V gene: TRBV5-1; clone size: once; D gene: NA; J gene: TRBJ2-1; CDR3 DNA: TGCGCCAGCAGCTTGGTTACCACACCCTCCTACAATGAGCAGTTCTTC; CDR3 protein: CASSLVTTPSYNEQFF
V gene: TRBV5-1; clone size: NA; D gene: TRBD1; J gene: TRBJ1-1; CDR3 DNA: TGCGCCAGCAGACTAGGACAGGGGCCACCGAACACTGAAGCTTTCTTT; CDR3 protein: CASRLGQGPPNTEAFF
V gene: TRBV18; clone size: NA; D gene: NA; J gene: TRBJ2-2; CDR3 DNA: TGTGCCAGCTCACCGGCTAGGGGGTACACCGGGGAGCTGTTTTTT; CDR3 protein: CASSPARGYTGELFF
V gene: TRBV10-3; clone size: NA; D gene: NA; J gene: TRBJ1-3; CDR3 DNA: TGTGCCATCAGTGCAGGGTGGGGAAACACCATATATTTT; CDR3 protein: CAISAGWGNTIYF
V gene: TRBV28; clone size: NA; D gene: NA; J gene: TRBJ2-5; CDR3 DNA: TGTGCCAGCAGACCGTCAGGGAAAGAGACCCAGTACTTC; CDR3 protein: CASRPSGKETQYF
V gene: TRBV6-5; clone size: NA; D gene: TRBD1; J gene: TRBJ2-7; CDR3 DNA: TGTGCCAGCAGCAGCCAGGGGGCACCCTACGAGCAGTACTTC; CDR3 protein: CASSSQGAPYEQYF
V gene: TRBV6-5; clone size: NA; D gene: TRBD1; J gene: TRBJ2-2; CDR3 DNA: TGTGCCAGCAGCCGGGACAGGGTCCCCGGGGAGCTGTTTTTT; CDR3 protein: CASSRDRVPGELFF
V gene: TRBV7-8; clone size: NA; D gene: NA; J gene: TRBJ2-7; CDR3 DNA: TGTGCCAGCATCTCCTCATCCGGGGGGCGTCAAGAGCAGTACTTC; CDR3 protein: CASISSSGGRQEQYF
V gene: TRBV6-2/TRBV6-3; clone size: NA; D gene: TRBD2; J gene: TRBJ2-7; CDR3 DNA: TGTGCCAGCAGTGGGGGGACTAGCGGAGTATACGAGCAGTACTTC; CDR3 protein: CASSGGTSGVYEQYF
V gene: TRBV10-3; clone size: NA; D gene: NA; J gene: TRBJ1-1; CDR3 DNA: TGTGCCATCGGGGCGAGTGTAGTGGACACTGAAGCTTTCTTT; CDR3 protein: CAIGASVVDTEAFF
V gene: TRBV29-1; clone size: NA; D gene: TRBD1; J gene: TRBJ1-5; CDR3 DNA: TGCAGCGTTGGACAGGGTGGCAATCAGCCCCAGCATTTT; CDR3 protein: CSVGQGGNQPQHF
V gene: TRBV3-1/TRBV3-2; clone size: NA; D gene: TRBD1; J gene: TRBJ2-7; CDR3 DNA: TGTGCCAGCAGCCAAGGCGTAGGGACAGGGGATCTGGGTTACGAGCAGTACTTC; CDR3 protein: CASSQGVGTGDLGYEQYF
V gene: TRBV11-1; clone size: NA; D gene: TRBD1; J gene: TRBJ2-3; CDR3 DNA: TGTGCCAGCAGCAACCGACAGGGTGGAGATACGCAGTATTTT; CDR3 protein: CASSNRQGGDTQYF
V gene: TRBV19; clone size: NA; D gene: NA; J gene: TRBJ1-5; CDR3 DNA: TGTGCCAGTAGTATTACGTGGCAGATCAATCAGCCCCAGCATTTT; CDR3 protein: CASSITWQINQPQHF
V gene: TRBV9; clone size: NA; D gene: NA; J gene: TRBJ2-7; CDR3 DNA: TGTGCCAGCAGCCCTAGGGACTTCGGATACTCCTACGAGCAGTACTTC; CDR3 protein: CASSPRDFGYSYEQYF
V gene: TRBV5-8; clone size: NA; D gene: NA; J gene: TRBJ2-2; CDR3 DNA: TGTGCCAGCAGCCGCCTTATCGGGTACGGGGAGCTGTTTTTT; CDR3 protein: CASSRLIGYGELFF
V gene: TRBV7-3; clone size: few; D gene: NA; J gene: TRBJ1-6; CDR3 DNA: TGTGCCAGCAGCTCAGCGGGGAATTCACCCCTCCACTTT; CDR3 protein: CASSSAGNSPLHF
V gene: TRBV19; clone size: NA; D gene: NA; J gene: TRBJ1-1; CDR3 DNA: TGTGCCAGTAGTATAGGACTGGCGAACACTGAAGCTTTCTTT; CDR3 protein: CASSIGLANTEAFF